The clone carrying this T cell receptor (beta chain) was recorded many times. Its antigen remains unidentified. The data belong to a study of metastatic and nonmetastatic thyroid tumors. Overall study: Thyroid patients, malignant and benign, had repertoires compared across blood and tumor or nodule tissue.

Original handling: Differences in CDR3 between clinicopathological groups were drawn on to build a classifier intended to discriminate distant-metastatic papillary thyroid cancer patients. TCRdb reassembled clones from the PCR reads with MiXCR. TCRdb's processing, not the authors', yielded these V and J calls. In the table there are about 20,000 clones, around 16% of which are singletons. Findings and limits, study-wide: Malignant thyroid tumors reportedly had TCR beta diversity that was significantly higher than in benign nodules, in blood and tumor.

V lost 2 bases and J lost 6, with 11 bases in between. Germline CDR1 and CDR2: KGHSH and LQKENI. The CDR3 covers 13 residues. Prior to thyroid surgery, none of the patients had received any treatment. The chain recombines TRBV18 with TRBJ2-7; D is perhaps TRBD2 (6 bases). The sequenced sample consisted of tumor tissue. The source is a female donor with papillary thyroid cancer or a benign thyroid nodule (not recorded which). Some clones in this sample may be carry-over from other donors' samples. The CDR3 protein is CASSPFAGGEQYF. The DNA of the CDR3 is TGTGCCAGCTCACCATTCGCCGGGGGCGAGCAGTACTTC.